This T cell receptor (beta chain) is drawn from a study of STAT5B mutations in CD4+ large granular lymphocyte leukemia. The study's findings and limits: Top patient clones used TRBV06 genes more often: 8/27 versus 2/35 in controls. No patients shared main leukemic clonotypes, though around 24% appeared at low frequency elsewhere.

This CDR3 comprises 13 residues. Germline CDR1 MNHNY, CDR2 SVGAGI (reference sequence). Between the trimmed V and J ends, which lost 4 bases and 4 bases, there was a span of 10 bases. With regard to this clone: The antigen remains unidentified.

The repertoire was sequenced with immunoSEQ multiplex PCR; TCRdb's copy has only in-frame clones and lacks some. The sample records around 35,000 clones, 68% being singletons. The rearrangement links TRBV6-6 to TRBJ1-1; D is uncertain. The TCR sequence derives from a human donor in good health. Sequences were obtained from CD4+ T cells from blood buffy coats. CDR3 loop: CASSSYRGTEAFF. CDR3 DNA sequence: TGTGCCAGCAGTTCGTATCGGGGCACTGAAGCTTTCTTT.